This TCR beta chain was sequenced in a study of beta chain features in type 1 diabetes. Purity exceeded 98% in all sorted populations. V lost 0 bases and J lost 7; bases outside the gene matches: 8. From germline, CDR1 is SGHNT and CDR2 YYREEE (reference sequence). This CDR3 spans 15 amino acids. Concerning this clone: Its antigen is undetermined.

Of the isolated RNA, all was reverse transcribed, and so the sequenced material was expressed TCRB transcripts. Assay: immunoSEQ multiplex PCR; the TCRdb copy retains only in-frame clones and omits some. The sample contains 250,000 to 300,000 clones, 8% of which appear only once. Study observations and caveats: Across all four CD4+ subsets, people with type 1 diabetes showed modestly shorter TCRB CDR3s. Individuals with type 1 diabetes displayed fewer insertions and more deletions at VDJ junctions. The influence of HLA type on TCRB rearrangement stayed undetermined.

The receptor comes from a woman under 30 in good health. This sequence joins TRBV5-4 and TRBJ2-3, with 7 bases lining up with TRBD2. Sequencing used central memory CD4+ T cells from blood. DNA of the CDR3: TGTGCCAGCAGCTTGGACGGGGGGATGAGGAATACGCAGTATTTT. Its translation: CASSLDGGMRNTQYF.